The source of this T cell receptor (beta chain) is a study of beta chain features in type 1 diabetes. Study conclusions and caveats: All four CD4+ subsets of Type 1 diabetes patients contained TCRB CDR3s that were moderately but significantly shorter.

CDR3 size: 13 residues. The germline gives CDR1 SGDLS, CDR2 YYNGEE. The V and J ends lost 4 bases and 4 bases respectively, with 9 bases between them. Blood was collected once per donor into heparin, averaging approximately 110 mL. Sorting that relied on CD45RO/CCR7/CD25/CD127/CD95/CD27 yielded CD4+ naive, central memory, regulatory and stem cell-like memory cells. This clone has more than one count but fewer than ten. Its antigen is unknown. Every isolated RNA sample was fully reverse transcribed, so sequencing captured expressed TCRB transcripts. An average of around 3.9 million reads was obtained for naive, central memory and regulatory T cell samples. Repertoires were generated with immunoSEQ multiplex PCR, while TCRdb's copy carries only in-frame clones and drops some. The data show under 800,000 clones, around 16% seen once.

This clonotype was sampled from a man younger than 30 in good health. The V and J genes are TRBV9 and TRBJ1-3; D is unresolved. The specimen sequenced was naive CD4+ T cells from blood. This CDR3 reads CASSTRTGNTIYF. CDR3 DNA: TGTGCCAGCAGCACCCGGACGGGAAACACCATATATTTT. Filled out from reference TRBV9 and TRBJ1-3, the complete variable domain reads DSGVTQTPKHLITATGQRVTLRCSPRSGDLSVYWYQQSLDQGLQFLIQYYNGEERAKGNILERFSAQQFPDLHSELNLSSLELGDSALYFCASSTRTGNTIYFGEGSWLTVV.